Listed below are T cell receptor beta chains from one sample, sequenced in a study of shared clonotypes between healthy human individuals. Libraries were prepared by immunoSEQ multiplex PCR; TCRdb keeps only in-frame clonotypes and omits some of them. The table includes 2 million to 2.5 million clones, more than 85% detected once. Sequencing was performed on naive CD4+ T cells from PBMCs. The source is a man between 18 and 35 years old in good health. Some clones in this sample may be carry-over from other donors' samples. Both conserved end residues are part of each CDR3. A D gene is named only where the DNA matches it firmly. A row's size may be missing; if present it is once, few, many or a size class.

V gene	J gene	D gene	clone size	CDR3 length	CDR3 protein	CDR3 DNA
TRBV5-1	TRBJ2-3	TRBD2	-	16	CASSPILAGAIDTQYF	TGCGCCAGCAGCCCGATTTTAGCGGGGGCGATAGATACGCAGTATTTT
TRBV11-2	TRBJ2-5	-	-	14	CASSLVNGQETQYF	TGTGCCAGCAGCTTAGTCAACGGGCAAGAGACCCAGTACTTC
TRBV6-1	TRBJ2-1	TRBD1	-	13	CASSWWGQNEQFF	TGTGCCAGCAGTTGGTGGGGACAGAATGAGCAGTTCTTC
TRBV7-9	TRBJ2-5	-	-	14	CASSLFGGRETQYF	TGTGCCAGCAGCTTATTTGGGGGAAGAGAGACCCAGTACTTC
TRBV29-1	TRBJ2-7	-	-	12	CSVGRLPYEQYF	TGCAGCGTTGGACGGCTACCTTACGAGCAGTACTTC
TRBV2	TRBJ2-7	TRBD1	-	15	CASRLRGQGAREQYF	TGTGCCAGCAGACTTAGAGGACAGGGGGCGAGAGAGCAGTACTTC
TRBV2	TRBJ1-1	-	-	12	CASSSEVSVTFF	TGTGCCAGCAGTTCTGAGGTCTCCGTGACTTTCTTT
TRBV7-8	TRBJ2-2	-	-	12	CASSETVVELFF	TGTGCCAGCAGCGAGACAGTTGTGGAGCTGTTTTTT
TRBV28	TRBJ2-5	-	-	11	CASSFQETQYF	TGTGCCAGCAGTTTCCAAGAGACCCAGTACTTC
TRBV11-2	TRBJ1-2	TRBD1	-	16	CASSSLYGTAAYGYTF	TGTGCCAGCAGCTCCTTATACGGGACAGCGGCCTATGGCTACACCTTC
TRBV18	TRBJ2-1	TRBD2	-	14	CASSLAGVYNEQFF	TGTGCCAGCTCACTAGCGGGGGTTTACAATGAGCAGTTCTTC
TRBV28	TRBJ1-5	-	-	16	CASSSPYRDLNQPQHF	TGTGCCAGCAGTTCCCCGTATCGCGACTTAAATCAGCCCCAGCATTTT
TRBV19	TRBJ2-5	TRBD1	-	14	CASSQAGTGTTQYF	TGTGCCAGTAGCCAAGCAGGGACAGGGACAACCCAGTACTTC
TRBV11-1	TRBJ1-1	-	-	14	CASSLPTRAAGAFF	TGTGCCAGCAGCTTGCCCACCAGGGCCGCGGGAGCTTTCTTT
TRBV5-1	TRBJ2-7	TRBD2	-	15	CASSSPTGGTYEQYF	TGCGCCAGCAGCTCACCAACGGGGGGGACCTACGAGCAGTACTTC
TRBV13	TRBJ2-1	-	once	16	CASSSRGPSGNNEQFF	TGTGCCAGCAGCTCTCGGGGGCCTAGCGGAAACAATGAGCAGTTCTTC
TRBV15	TRBJ1-5	-	once	18	CATSQQRKDGYSNQPQHF	TGTGCCACCAGCCAACAAAGAAAGGACGGTTATAGCAATCAGCCCCAGCATTTT
TRBV10-3	TRBJ1-5	-	-	14	CATLKDGFNQPQHF	TGTGCCACCCTAAAGGACGGTTTCAATCAGCCCCAGCATTTT
TRBV12-5	TRBJ2-2	TRBD2	-	16	CASGLVLPSGNGELFF	TGTGCTAGTGGTTTGGTACTACCTAGCGGGAACGGGGAGCTGTTTTTT
TRBV5-4	TRBJ1-2	TRBD1	-	15	CASSPPGQRLYGYTF	TGTGCCAGCAGCCCACCGGGACAGCGGCTCTATGGCTACACCTTC
TRBV7-9	TRBJ2-1	TRBD2	-	15	CASRPRGGSTDEQFF	TGTGCCAGTCGACCCAGAGGCGGGAGTACTGATGAGCAGTTCTTC
TRBV5-4	TRBJ2-5	TRBD2	-	17	CASSLKTSGNPGETQYF	TGTGCCAGCAGCTTGAAGACTAGCGGGAACCCCGGGGAGACCCAGTACTTC